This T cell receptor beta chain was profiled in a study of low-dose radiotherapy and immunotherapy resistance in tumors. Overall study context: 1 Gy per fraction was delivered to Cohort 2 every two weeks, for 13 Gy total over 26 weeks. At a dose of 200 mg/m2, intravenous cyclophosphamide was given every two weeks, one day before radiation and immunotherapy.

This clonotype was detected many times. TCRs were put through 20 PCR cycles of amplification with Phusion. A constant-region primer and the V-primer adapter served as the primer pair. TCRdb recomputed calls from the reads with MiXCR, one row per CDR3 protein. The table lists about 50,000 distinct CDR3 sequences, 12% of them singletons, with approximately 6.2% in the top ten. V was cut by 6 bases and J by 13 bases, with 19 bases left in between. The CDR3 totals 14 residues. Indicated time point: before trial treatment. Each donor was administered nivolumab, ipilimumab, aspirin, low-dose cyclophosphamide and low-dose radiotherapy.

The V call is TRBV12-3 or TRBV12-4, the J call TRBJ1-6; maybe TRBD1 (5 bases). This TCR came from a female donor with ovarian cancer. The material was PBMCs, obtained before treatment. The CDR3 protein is CASRDYDSPSPLHF. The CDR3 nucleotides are TGTGCCAGCAGGGATTATGACAGCCCGTCCCCCCTCCACTTT.